This T cell receptor (beta chain) was found in a study of T cell changes during pregnancy in multiple sclerosis. The CDR3 is 13 residues long. V lost 5 bases, J lost 2 bases, and 10 bases lay in between. In germline, CDR1 is SGHRS, CDR2 YFSETQ. Using immunoSEQ multiplex PCR, the repertoire was profiled, and TCRdb retains in-frame clones only, with some absent. The sample includes roughly 110,000 clones, around 93% of them seen just once. The receptor was isolated from a female donor in good health, enrolled as a control in a pregnancy study. The rearrangement uses TRBV5-1 and TRBJ2-5; unclear D gene. The starting material was peripheral blood, obtained in the third trimester of pregnancy. DNA for the CDR3: TGCGCCAGCAGGTATTTTCCTCAAGAGACCCAGTACTTC. Its protein product is CASRYFPQETQYF.